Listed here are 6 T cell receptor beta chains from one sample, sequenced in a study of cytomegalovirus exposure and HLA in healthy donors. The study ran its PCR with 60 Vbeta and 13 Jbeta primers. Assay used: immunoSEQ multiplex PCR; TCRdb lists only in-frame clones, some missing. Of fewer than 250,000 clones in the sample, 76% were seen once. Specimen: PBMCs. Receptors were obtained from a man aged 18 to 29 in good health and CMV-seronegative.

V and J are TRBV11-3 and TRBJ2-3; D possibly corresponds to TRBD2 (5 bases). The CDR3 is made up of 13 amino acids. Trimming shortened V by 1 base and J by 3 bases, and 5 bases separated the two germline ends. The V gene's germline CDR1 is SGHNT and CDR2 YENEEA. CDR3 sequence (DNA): TGTGCCAGCAGCTTAGGCGGGACAGATACGCAGTATTTT. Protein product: CASSLGGTDTQYF. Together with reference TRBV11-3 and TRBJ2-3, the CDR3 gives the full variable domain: EAGVVQSPRYKIIEKKQPVAFWCNPISGHNTLYWYLQNLGQGPELLIRYENEEAVDDSQLPKDRFSAERLKGVDSTLKIQPAELGDSAVYLCASSLGGTDTQYFGPGTRLTVL.

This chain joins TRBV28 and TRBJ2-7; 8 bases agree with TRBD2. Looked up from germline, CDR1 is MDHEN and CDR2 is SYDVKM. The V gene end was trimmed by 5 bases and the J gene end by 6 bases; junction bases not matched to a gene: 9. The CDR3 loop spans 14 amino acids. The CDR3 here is CASSPPGGSSEQYF. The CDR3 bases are TGTGCCAGCAGTCCCCCGGGGGGGAGTTCCGAGCAGTACTTC.

This chain's CDR3 is CASSSAGGYGYTF. DNA of the CDR3: TGCGCCAGCAGCTCGGCAGGGGGCTATGGCTACACCTTC. The J gene is TRBJ1-2, the V gene TRBV5-1, with 7 bases lining up with TRBD1. CDR1 and CDR2 from the germline V gene are SGHRS and YFSETQ. Unmatched junction bases numbered 3, after V lost 3 bases and J lost 4 bases. The CDR3 spans 13 residues.

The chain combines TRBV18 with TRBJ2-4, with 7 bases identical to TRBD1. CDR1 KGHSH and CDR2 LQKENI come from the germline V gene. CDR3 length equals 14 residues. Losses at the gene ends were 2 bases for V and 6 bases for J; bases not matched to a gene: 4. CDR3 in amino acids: CASSPGQDANIQYF. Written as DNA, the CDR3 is TGTGCCAGCTCACCAGGACAGGATGCAAACATTCAGTACTTC.

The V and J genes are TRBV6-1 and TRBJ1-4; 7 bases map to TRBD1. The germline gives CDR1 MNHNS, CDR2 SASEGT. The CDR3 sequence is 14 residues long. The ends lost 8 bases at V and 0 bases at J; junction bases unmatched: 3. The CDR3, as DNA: TGTGCCAGCCGTACAGGGGCAACTAATGAAAAACTGTTTTTT. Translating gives CASRTGATNEKLFF.

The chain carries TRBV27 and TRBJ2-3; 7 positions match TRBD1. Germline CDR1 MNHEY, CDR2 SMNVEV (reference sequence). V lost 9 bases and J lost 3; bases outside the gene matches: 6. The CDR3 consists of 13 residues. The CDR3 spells CASSQGHTDTQYF. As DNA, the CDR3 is TGTGCCAGTTCACAGGGGCATACAGATACGCAGTATTTT.